One and the same sample provided the 28 T cell receptor beta chains below, sequenced in a study of CD8 T cells in Susac syndrome. It was with random hexamers that roughly 0.5 to 1 ug RNA was reverse transcribed. TCRdb ran MiXCR on the immunoSEQ multiplex PCR reads and lists one entry per CDR3 protein. The sample shows 150,000 to 200,000 distinct CDR3 sequences, around 95% of them seen only once. Specimen: CD8+ T cells from PBMCs. These TCRs come from a human donor with multiple sclerosis.

The chain joins TRBV2 to TRBJ1-1, with 7 positions matching TRBD1. J gave up 0 bases and V 7 bases, and 8 bases lay outside the gene matches. Germline-derived CDR1 and CDR2 are SNHLY and FYNNEI. This CDR3 comprises 15 residues. The CDR3 here is CASTTVGTVNTEAFF. As DNA, the CDR3 is TGTGCCAGCACCACAGTGGGGACAGTGAACACTGAAGCTTTCTTT.

This chain links TRBV20-1 with TRBJ2-7, with TRBD2 matching 14 bases. Trimming cost V 3 bases and J 3 bases; bases outside gene matches: 1. This CDR3 has 14 amino acids. CDR1 and CDR2 from the germline V gene are DFQATT and SNEGSKA (reference sequence). The CDR3 here is CSARGTSGSYEQYF. In DNA form, the CDR3 reads TGCAGTGCTAGGGGGACTAGCGGGAGCTACGAGCAGTACTTC.

The CDR3 DNA reads TGCAGTGCTAGAGACACGACTAGTTTTCTTACCTACGAGCAGTACTTC. Protein sequence: CSARDTTSFLTYEQYF. The chain carries TRBV20-1 and TRBJ2-7; TRBD2 is a possible D gene (6 bases). Germline assignment: CDR1 DFQATT and CDR2 SNEGSKA (reference sequence). This CDR3 contains 16 residues. Trimming pared 0 bases from V and 2 bases from J, leaving 17 bases between.

The chain links TRBV13 to TRBJ1-4, with D possibly matching TRBD1 (6 bases). V was shortened by 2 bases and J by 7 bases, with 8 bases between the two germline ends. The CDR3 contains 13 residues. Germline loops: CDR1 PRHDT, CDR2 FYEKMQ (reference sequence). CDR3 sequence reads: CASSLQGREKLFF. The CDR3 nucleotides are TGTGCCAGCAGCTTACAGGGGCGTGAAAAACTGTTTTTT.

The gene calls are TRBV29-1 and TRBJ2-7; D call uncertain. The CDR3 is 13 amino acids. The germline CDR1 and CDR2 sequences are SQVTM and ANQGSEA. Trimming shortened V by 0 bases and J by 4 bases, and 10 bases separated the two germline ends. CDR3 region: CSVEDRAGYEQYF. The CDR3 DNA reads TGCAGCGTTGAAGATCGGGCAGGTTACGAGCAGTACTTC.

The genes are TRBV29-1 and TRBJ2-4, with TRBD1 matching 9 bases. In germline, CDR1 is SQVTM, CDR2 ANQGSEA. This CDR3 spans 14 amino acids. Losses at the gene ends were 6 bases for V and 8 bases for J; bases not matched to a gene: 11. The CDR3 DNA reads as TGCAGCGTAGGGACAGGGTGGGGGAGCGACATTCAGTACTTC. Translation gives CSVGTGWGSDIQYF.

The chain links TRBV27 to TRBJ2-7, with 9 bases that match TRBD2. Germline trimming cut 6 bases from V and 5 bases from J; bases unmatched to any gene: 8. CDR1 is MNHEY and CDR2 is SMNVEV in the germline V gene (reference sequence). The CDR3 contains 14 residues. The CDR3 DNA sequence: TGTGCCAGCAGAACGGGACTAGCTATCGACGAGCAGTACTTC. Translated: CASRTGLAIDEQYF.

The chain combines TRBV9 with TRBJ2-5, with 10 nucleotides matching TRBD2. Germline V CDR1 and CDR2: SGDLS, YYNGEE. CDR3 size: 17 residues. The ends lost 0 bases at V and 4 bases at J; junction bases unmatched: 9. The CDR3 here is CASSVVPAGGPGETQYF. DNA of the CDR3: TGTGCCAGCAGCGTAGTACCAGCGGGAGGGCCGGGAGAGACCCAGTACTTC.

The chain is built from TRBV6-4 and TRBJ2-1, with 11 bases fitting TRBD2. Germline trimming cut 0 bases from V and 6 bases from J; bases unmatched to any gene: 1. The CDR3 runs to 15 residues. Germline CDR1 reads MRHNA; CDR2 reads SNTAGT. The DNA of the CDR3 is TGTGCCAGCAGTGACTCTAGCGGGGGGGCCAATGAGCAGTTCTTC. Protein product: CASSDSSGGANEQFF.

The V gene is TRBV20-1, the J gene TRBJ2-7; possibly TRBD1 for D (6 bases). Germline V lookup: CDR1 DFQATT, CDR2 SNEGSKA (reference sequence). Trimming cost V 3 bases and J 2 bases, with 11 bases left between them. The CDR3 is made up of 13 amino acids. Written as DNA, the CDR3 is TGCAGTGCTAGGGGGACAACGACCTACGAGCAGTACTTC. Translated: CSARGTTTYEQYF.

CDR3 region: CASSPTSLRGGYTF. CDR3 nucleotide sequence: TGTGCCAGCAGCCCGACATCCCTCCGGGGTGGCTACACCTTC. V and J are TRBV3-1 and TRBJ1-2, with no clear D. Trimming shortened V by 4 bases and J by 7 bases, and 16 bases separated the two germline ends. Germline CDR1 LGHDT, CDR2 YNNKEL (reference sequence). The CDR3 totals 14 residues.

The chain combines TRBV25-1 with TRBJ1-4; D gene unclear. This CDR3 is 15 amino acids long. With 2 bases removed from V and 4 bases from J, the gap between germline ends came to 11 bases. Germline CDR1 and CDR2: MGHDK and SYGVNS. CDR3: CASSEVPDLNEKLFF. In DNA, the CDR3 is TGTGCCAGCAGTGAAGTCCCGGACCTTAATGAAAAACTGTTTTTT.

This sequence joins TRBV5-4 and TRBJ2-5, with TRBD2 matching 13 bases. V dropped 4 bases and J dropped 2; count of bases not matched to a gene: 8. CDR1 is SGHNT and CDR2 is YYREEE in the germline V gene (reference sequence). CDR3 length: 17 amino acids. CDR3 protein: CASSPRGTSGEQETQYF. In nucleotides, the CDR3 is TGTGCCAGCAGCCCCCGAGGGACTAGCGGGGAACAAGAGACCCAGTACTTC.

The chain employs TRBV27 and TRBJ2-3, with D perhaps TRBD1 or TRBD2 (6 bases each). CDR1 is MNHEY and CDR2 is SMNVEV in the germline V gene (reference sequence). The CDR3 runs to 15 residues. Trimming pared 6 bases from V and 4 bases from J, leaving 17 bases between. The CDR3 DNA follows: TGTGCCAGCAGCCCCTATAGGGGGGTCCCAGATACGCAGTATTTT. It specifies CASSPYRGVPDTQYF.

CDR3 sequence (DNA): TGTGCCTGGAGTCGACCGGAATACAATCAGCCCCAGCATTTT. It codes for CAWSRPEYNQPQHF. The genes are TRBV30 and TRBJ1-5; D unclear. Per germline, CDR1 GTSNPN and CDR2 SVGIG (reference sequence). Trimming left V 2 bases short and J 3 bases short, with 11 bases between. There are 14 residues in the CDR3.

V usage is TRBV28 and J usage is TRBJ2-1; D gene ambiguous. This CDR3 has 14 amino acids. The V end lost 7 bases, the J end lost 0 bases, and 10 bases lay between the germline ends. Germline CDR1 MDHEN, CDR2 SYDVKM. The CDR3 loop is CASMSAYSYNEQFF. For the CDR3, the DNA is TGTGCCAGCATGTCGGCTTACTCCTACAATGAGCAGTTCTTC.

The rearrangement uses TRBV2 and TRBJ2-1; D might be TRBD2 (6 bases). V lost 4 bases, J lost 1 base, and 8 bases lay in between. Looked up from germline, CDR1 is SNHLY and CDR2 is FYNNEI. CDR3 length: 14 amino acids. In nucleotides, the CDR3 is TGTGCCAGCAGTGCGGAGGGTTCCTACAATGAGCAGTTCTTC. It codes for CASSAEGSYNEQFF. Variable domain in full (rest from reference TRBV2 and TRBJ2-1): EPEVTQTPSHQVTQMGQEVILRCVPISNHLYFYWYRQILGQKVEFLVSFYNNEISEKSEIFDDQFSVERPDGSNFTLKIRSTKLEDSAMYFCASSAEGSYNEQFFGPGTRLTVL.

This chain uses TRBV7-9 with TRBJ2-1; 10 bases map to TRBD1. The germline gives CDR1 SEHNR, CDR2 FQNEAQ (reference sequence). This CDR3 comprises 18 residues. J lost 7 bases, V lost 5 bases, and 17 bases had no gene match. CDR3 in DNA: TGTGCCAGCAGCGTACCCCGGCCCGGGACAGGGGTGGGGAATGAGCAGTTCTTC. Translated: CASSVPRPGTGVGNEQFF.

The chain employs TRBV10-3 and TRBJ2-5, with D possibly matching TRBD2 (6 bases). The ends were cut back, 0 bases at V and 3 bases at J, with 11 bases in the middle. This CDR3 has 15 amino acids. From germline, CDR1 is ENHRY and CDR2 SYGVKD. As DNA, the CDR3 is TGTGCCATCAGTGAGTCGAAGGCGGGAAAAGAGACCCAGTACTTC. Its protein is CAISESKAGKETQYF.

This clonotype has a single count. This chain uses TRBV11-2 with TRBJ2-3; D could derive from TRBD1 or TRBD2 (5 bases each). The germline CDR1 and CDR2 sequences are SGHAT and FQNNGV. This CDR3 spans 16 amino acids. V lost 11 bases and J lost 3, with 24 bases in between. Here the CDR3 reads CADRGPPIFGTDTQYF. CDR3 DNA sequence: TGTGCCGACCGGGGCCCCCCAATCTTCGGGACAGATACGCAGTATTTT. The full variable domain, completed using reference TRBV11-2 and TRBJ2-3, is EAGVAQSPRYKIIEKRQSVAFWCNPISGHATLYWYQQILGQGPKLLIQFQNNGVVDDSQLPKDRFSAERLKGVDSTLKIQPAKLEDSAVYLCADRGPPIFGTDTQYFGPGTRLTVL.

This sequence joins TRBV12-3 or TRBV12-4 and TRBJ2-7, with a weak D call TRBD1 (5 bases). With 7 bases removed from V and 5 bases from J, the gap between germline ends came to 9 bases. This CDR3 region has 11 residues. The CDR3 sequence: CASTQGNEQYF. CDR3 in DNA: TGTGCCAGCACCCAGGGTAACGAGCAGTACTTC.

CDR3 DNA sequence: TGTGCCAGCAGTTACGACCGCCAGGGGAACATTCAGTACTTC. Translated: CASSYDRQGNIQYF. This chain uses TRBV6-6 with TRBJ2-4; tentatively, D is TRBD1 (6 bases). The V end was cut by 2 bases, the J end by 7 bases, with 12 bases between. CDR3 length: 14 residues. From germline, CDR1 is MNHNY and CDR2 SVGAGI (reference sequence).

The gene calls are TRBV2 and TRBJ1-5; 11 bases fit TRBD1. Trimming took 5 bases from V and 5 from J; bases not matched to a gene: 11. The germline V gene encodes CDR1 SNHLY and CDR2 FYNNEI. The CDR3 spans 17 residues. The CDR3 loop is CASSNPKGQGAYQPQHF. DNA for the CDR3: TGTGCCAGCAGTAACCCCAAAGGACAGGGGGCGTATCAGCCCCAGCATTTT. The entire variable domain, with the rest obtained from reference TRBV2 and TRBJ1-5, is as follows: EPEVTQTPSHQVTQMGQEVILRCVPISNHLYFYWYRQILGQKVEFLVSFYNNEISEKSEIFDDQFSVERPDGSNFTLKIRSTKLEDSAMYFCASSNPKGQGAYQPQHFGDGTRLSIL.

V and J are TRBV20-1 and TRBJ1-1; 8 positions match TRBD1. Per germline, CDR1 DFQATT and CDR2 SNEGSKA (reference sequence). This CDR3 has 14 residues. Trimming at V came to 4 bases and at J to 2 bases, leaving 6 bases not matched to a gene. CDR3 sequence: CSAISGQGNTEAFF. Written as DNA, the CDR3 is TGCAGTGCTATTTCTGGACAGGGAAACACTGAAGCTTTCTTT.

The chain combines TRBV11-2 with TRBJ2-2; weak D call: TRBD1 (6 bases). Germline V gene sequence: CDR1 SGHAT, CDR2 FQNNGV. There are 15 residues in the CDR3. The V and J ends lost 3 bases and 3 bases respectively, with 11 bases between them. The CDR3: CASSLPGHYTGELFF. DNA for the CDR3: TGTGCCAGCAGCTTGCCGGGACATTACACCGGGGAGCTGTTTTTT.

The rearrangement links TRBV9 to TRBJ2-1; 8 bases are a match to TRBD2. From germline, CDR1 is SGDLS and CDR2 YYNGEE. The CDR3 is 15 amino acids. V gave up 3 bases and J gave up 6 bases; unmatched junction bases: 8. CDR3 sequence reads: CASSEGSGSGNEQFF. CDR3 bases: TGTGCCAGCAGCGAGGGAAGCGGGAGTGGCAATGAGCAGTTCTTC.

The chain has TRBV29-1 and TRBJ2-1; D is ambiguous. Between the trimmed V and J ends, which lost 1 base and 7 bases, there was a span of 11 bases. CDR1 and CDR2 from the germline V gene are SQVTM and ANQGSEA. This CDR3 has 13 amino acids. The CDR3 sequence is CSVEGLSFNEQFF. The CDR3 DNA reads as TGCAGCGTTGAAGGACTCAGCTTTAATGAGCAGTTCTTC.

The chain joins TRBV25-1 to TRBJ2-7, with D unresolved. The CDR3 has 12 residues. Trimming shortened V by 3 bases and J by 5 bases, and 8 bases separated the two germline ends. Per germline, CDR1 MGHDK and CDR2 SYGVNS. CDR3 residues: CASSDRNDEQYF. Here the CDR3 DNA reads TGTGCCAGCAGTGATCGAAACGACGAGCAGTACTTC.